What follows is one T cell receptor beta chain and its context. Its antigen is not yet known. No base-level quality is on record; no much larger clone is a single base apart. The CDR3 has 14 amino acids, counting the end cysteine and phenylalanine. Only the CDR3 DNA stays, 42 bases, in frame from base 1. CDR1 and CDR2, looked up from the germline V gene, are MDHEN and SYDVKM. Trimming at the junction amounts to 4 bases on V and 11 bases on J, and the germline ends lie 18 bases apart. The sample belongs to a study of T cell changes during pregnancy in multiple sclerosis (dated by TCRdb to the late 2010s). The study in broad terms: The study examined how the T cell repertoire changed over the course of pregnancy in women with multiple sclerosis.

Libraries were made using the immunoSEQ multiplex PCR assay. Drawn from immuneACCESS, this table holds only the in-frame rearrangements with V and J called that TCRdb kept. Clones are partly lost; checked studies trace under half to an unresolved V gene and leave the rest unexplained. Present in this sample are roughly 22,000 clones, approximately 89% of which were seen just once. Of the sample, more than 0.5% is held by the ten largest clones. The TCR originated in a female donor in good health, enrolled as a control in a pregnancy study. The starting material was CD4+ T cells from peripheral blood mononuclear cells, obtained after pregnancy. The V gene is TRBV28 and the J gene is TRBJ1-5, and possibly TRBD1, on 5 matching bases. In nucleotide form, the sequence is TGTGCCAGCAGTTGGAACGGGGGTATCAGGTCCCAGCATTTT. This encodes CASSWNGGIRSQHF.